A single sample gave rise to the 26 T cell receptor beta chains below, sequenced in a study of Graves' ophthalmopathy and Graves' hyperthyroidism. Beta-chain TCR CDR3 regions were amplified from RNA transcripts. HTBI primers were employed in first-round RT-PCR, then a second-round multiplex PCR followed. TCRdb re-called the multiplex PCR reads with MiXCR, one entry per CDR3 protein. The data show around 1.1 million distinct CDR3 sequences, 35% to 40% seen once. Sequenced input: peripheral blood or thyroid tissue (not recorded which). The source is an adult man with Graves' hyperthyroidism.

Concerning this clonotype itself: One end of the junction does not line up with germline, which may come from a read error. The chain links TRBV7-2 to TRBJ2-5; 7 bases match TRBD1. The CDR3 is made up of 16 amino acids. Germline V lookup: CDR1 SGHTA, CDR2 FQGNSA. The CDR3: CASSSGLGTAQEAQYF. The CDR3, as DNA: TGTGCCAGCAGCTCAGGACTCGGGACAGCCCAAGAGGCCCAGTACTTC.

This clonotype has at least ten counts. The V call is TRBV25-1, the J call TRBJ1-2; 8 bases line up with TRBD1. The junction had 1 base not matched to a gene; V was cut back by 3 bases and J by 4 bases. The CDR3 is made up of 13 amino acids. Per the germline V gene, CDR1 is MGHDK and CDR2 is SYGVNS. The CDR3 here is CASSEGQVYGYTF. Here the CDR3 DNA reads TGTGCCAGCAGTGAGGGACAGGTCTATGGCTACACCTTC.

The table lists this clonotype with a few counts. The chain links TRBV12-3 or TRBV12-4 to TRBJ2-7; D may correspond to TRBD1 or TRBD2 (5 bases each). CDR3 length: 13 amino acids. Trimming cost V 4 bases and J 3 bases, with 10 bases left between them. The CDR3 loop is CASSSWDGYEQYF. The CDR3 DNA sequence: TGTGCCAGCAGTTCCTGGGACGGCTACGAGCAGTACTTC.

The J gene is TRBJ2-2, the V gene TRBV29-1; 7 bases line up with TRBD1. CDR1 SQVTM and CDR2 ANQGSEA come from the germline V gene. CDR3 length: 12 amino acids. J was trimmed by 9 bases and V by 6 bases; bases with no gene match: 7. The CDR3 DNA is TGCAGCGTAGATACAGGGGCAAGGGAGCTGTTTTTT. Protein product: CSVDTGARELFF.

This clonotype was observed a few times. V and J are TRBV5-1 and TRBJ2-2, with 10 bases lining up with TRBD2. J lost 7 bases, V lost 4 bases, and 10 bases had no gene match. The CDR3 has 16 residues. CDR1 is SGHRS, CDR2 YFSETQ, per germline. The CDR3: CASSPSLAGGSGELFF. CDR3 DNA: TGCGCCAGCAGCCCAAGCTTAGCGGGAGGCAGCGGGGAGCTGTTTTTT.

The table lists this clonotype with a few counts. The gene calls are TRBV3-1 and TRBJ1-6; D gene unclear. The CDR3 is made up of 16 amino acids. Germline lookup yields CDR1 LGHDT and CDR2 YNNKEL (reference sequence). V lost 0 bases and J 5 bases, leaving 11 bases between the germline ends. This CDR3 is CASSQERGRNNSPLHF. The CDR3 region has the DNA TGTGCCAGCAGCCAAGAGCGTGGACGGAATAATTCACCCCTCCACTTT.

The chain couples TRBV7-2 to TRBJ2-2; TRBD2 agrees at 9 bases. Looked up from germline, CDR1 is SGHTA and CDR2 is FQGNSA. Trimming took 1 base from V and 4 from J; bases not matched to a gene: 4. The length of the CDR3 is 16 residues. The CDR3 DNA reads TGTGCCAGCAGCTTAGTGGCGGGAGGGAGCACCGGGGAGCTGTTTTTT. Its protein product is CASSLVAGGSTGELFF. Drawing the rest from reference TRBV7-2 and TRBJ2-2, the complete variable domain is GAGVSQSPSNKVTEKGKDVELRCDPISGHTALYWYRQSLGQGLEFLIYFQGNSAPDKSGLPSDRFSAERTGGSVSTLTIQRTQQEDSAVYLCASSLVAGGSTGELFFGEGSRLTVL.

The V gene is TRBV7-9, the J gene TRBJ1-5; D ambiguous. Trimming took 4 bases from V and 10 from J, leaving 20 bases between them. This CDR3 comprises 15 residues. CDR1 is SEHNR, CDR2 FQNEAQ, per germline (reference sequence). The CDR3 region is CASSSPRGSGSPQHF. CDR3 in DNA: TGTGCCAGCAGCTCCCCTCGGGGAAGCGGGAGCCCCCAGCATTTT.

This chain joins TRBV7-9 and TRBJ1-3; D is unclear. V was clipped by 3 bases and J by 7 bases, with 13 bases between them. This CDR3 region has 14 residues. The germline CDR1 and CDR2 sequences are SEHNR and FQNEAQ (reference sequence). The CDR3 coding sequence is TGTGCCAGCAGCTTTTTGCAAAAGGGTAACACCATATATTTT. Its protein is CASSFLQKGNTIYF.

This clonotype appeared a few times. The V and J genes are TRBV10-3 and TRBJ1-1; D ambiguous. V lost 8 bases and J lost 4, with 11 bases in between. This CDR3 contains 12 residues. CDR1 and CDR2 from the germline V gene are ENHRY and SYGVKD. CDR3 coding DNA: TGTGCCATCCAAGGGTTGGGCACTGAAGCTTTCTTT. Translation: CAIQGLGTEAFF.

The rearrangement joins TRBV9 to TRBJ1-2, with 7 bases identical to TRBD1. This CDR3 region has 16 residues. CDR1 SGDLS and CDR2 YYNGEE come from the germline V gene. The trim removed 4 bases at V and 5 bases at J, leaving 14 bases unmatched. CDR3 bases: TGTGCCAGCAGCTGGGGGCCCAAGGGGACAGAATATGGCTACACCTTC. Its translation is CASSWGPKGTEYGYTF.

As concerns this clonotype: A much larger clone is a single base away; this may be a read error. This chain uses TRBV6-2 or TRBV6-3 with TRBJ2-7; D might be TRBD2 (5 bases). The germline V gene has CDR1 MNHEY and CDR2 SVGEGT. V was cut by 2 bases and J by 0 bases, with 11 bases left in between. This CDR3 is 15 amino acids long. CDR3 region: CASSYIAQSSYEQYF. CDR3 in DNA: TGTGCCAGCAGTTACATAGCGCAAAGCTCCTACGAGCAGTACTTC.

This clonotype was seen many times. This CDR3 reads CAISRTSGAYEQYF. In DNA, the CDR3 is TGTGCCATCTCCCGGACTAGCGGCGCCTACGAGCAGTACTTC. The chain carries TRBV10-3 and TRBJ2-7; 10 nucleotides line up with TRBD2. J lost 2 bases, V lost 8 bases, and 6 bases had no gene match. CDR1 and CDR2 (germline): ENHRY, SYGVKD. This CDR3 comprises 14 residues.

This clonotype came up many times. The V call is TRBV6-5, the J call TRBJ1-2; possibly TRBD1 for D (5 bases). The CDR3 contains 14 residues. Germline V gene sequence: CDR1 MNHEY, CDR2 SVGAGI. Trimming removed 2 bases from V and 8 bases from J, with 15 bases in between. The CDR3, as DNA: TGTGCCAGCAGTTACGGGCTCGGGGCTCGGGGCTACACCTTC. Amino acid sequence: CASSYGLGARGYTF.

The rearrangement links TRBV24-1 to TRBJ2-7; 11 nucleotides match TRBD1. The CDR3 is made up of 14 amino acids. Germline V gene lookup returns CDR1 KGHDR and CDR2 SFDVKD. The V segment lost 6 bases and the J segment 1 base; nucleotides outside the gene matches: 1. The CDR3: CATSWDRGSYEQYF. CDR3 nucleotides: TGTGCCACCAGTTGGGACAGGGGGTCCTACGAGCAGTACTTC.

The chain joins TRBV6-2 or TRBV6-3 to TRBJ1-1; 7 bases are a match to TRBD1. V lost 7 bases, J lost 3 bases, and 8 bases stayed unmatched. CDR1 is MNHEY and CDR2 is SVGEGT in the germline V gene. The CDR3 has 14 residues. The CDR3 nucleotides are TGTGCCAGCAAAAGGACAGGTCGGGACACTGAAGCTTTCTTT. Encoded protein: CASKRTGRDTEAFF.

This clonotype occurred many times. The gene calls are TRBV14 and TRBJ1-1; D is unresolved. V was shortened by 0 bases and J by 1 base, with 9 bases between the two germline ends. The length of the CDR3 is 15 residues. CDR1 SGHDN and CDR2 FVKESK come from the germline V gene. In nucleotides, the CDR3 is TGTGCCAGCAGCCAAGATTGGCAGCCGAACACTGAAGCTTTCTTT. This sequence encodes CASSQDWQPNTEAFF.

This clonotype was seen at least ten times. The V call is TRBV7-8, the J call TRBJ2-7; 8 bases are shared with TRBD1. CDR3 size: 17 residues. Germline values: CDR1 SGHVS, CDR2 FQNEAQ. Trimming took 3 bases from V and 2 from J; bases not matched to a gene: 12. The CDR3 protein is CASSFGTGRNGPYEQYF. The CDR3 DNA reads TGTGCCAGCAGCTTCGGGACAGGACGCAATGGCCCCTACGAGCAGTACTTC. Supplemented by reference TRBV7-8 and TRBJ2-7, the full variable domain reads GAGVSQSPRYKVAKRGQDVALRCDPISGHVSLFWYQQALGQGPEFLTYFQNEAQLDKSGLPSDRFFAERPEGSVSTLKIQRTQQEDSAVYLCASSFGTGRNGPYEQYFGPGTRLTVT.

Turning to this clonotype: It may be a read error: a sequence one base away is much more abundant. The chain uses TRBV7-2 and TRBJ1-1; D uncertain. V dropped 1 base and J dropped 4 bases, with 10 bases sitting between them. This CDR3 is built from 14 residues. Germline loops: CDR1 SGHTA, CDR2 FQGNSA. CDR3 amino acids: CASSLVAKSTEAFF. DNA of the CDR3: TGTGCCAGCAGCTTAGTGGCGAAGAGCACTGAAGCTTTCTTT.

The CDR3 coding sequence is TGTGCCAGCACCCAGGGTAGGCGGGCAGGGTCTCAGCCCCAGCATTTT. The encoded protein is CASTQGRRAGSQPQHF. The chain combines TRBV11-2 with TRBJ1-5; possible D gene TRBD1, 5 bases. CDR3 length equals 16 residues. V was shortened by 7 bases and J by 6 bases, with 22 bases between the two germline ends. Germline V gene sequence: CDR1 SGHAT, CDR2 FQNNGV.

This clonotype appeared a few times. The chain carries TRBV4-1 and TRBJ1-5, with D maybe TRBD1 (6 bases). V was trimmed by 0 bases and J by 3 bases, leaving 18 bases between them. CDR1 MGHRA and CDR2 YSYEKL come from the germline V gene. The CDR3 length is 18 residues. CDR3 sequence reads: CASSQDRAGEVYNQPQHF. CDR3 bases: TGCGCCAGCAGCCAAGATCGGGCAGGGGAGGTATACAATCAGCCCCAGCATTTT.

This clonotype was seen a few times. The chain couples TRBV7-9 to TRBJ2-5, with D unclear. TRBJ2-7 matches the DNA end more closely, so the J call is doubtful. The CDR3 contains 11 residues. Germline loops: CDR1 SEHNR, CDR2 FQNEAQ (reference sequence). The CDR3 loop reads CASSGDNEQYF. The DNA of the CDR3 is TGTGCCAGCAGCGGGGATAACGAGCAGTACTTC.

This clonotype was detected only a few times. The genes are TRBV30 and TRBJ1-5; D is uncertain. CDR1 is GTSNPN and CDR2 is SVGIG in the germline V gene (reference sequence). Between the trimmed V and J ends, which lost 0 bases and 2 bases, there was a span of 14 bases. The CDR3 loop spans 16 amino acids. The CDR3 nucleotides read TGTGCCTGGAGTGTACCCGGTCAGCGCGGCAATCAGCCCCAGCATTTT. This encodes CAWSVPGQRGNQPQHF.

This clonotype was counted ten times or more. The chain recombines TRBV11-2 with TRBJ1-6; D gene unclear. V gave up 6 bases and J gave up 7 bases, with 7 bases separating them. The CDR3 loop spans 12 amino acids. Per the germline V gene, CDR1 is SGHAT and CDR2 is FQNNGV. CDR3 loop: CASSSRNSPLHF. The CDR3 DNA reads as TGTGCCAGCAGTTCCAGGAATTCACCCCTCCACTTT.

The chain joins TRBV6-2 or TRBV6-3 to TRBJ1-1; tentative D call: TRBD1 (5 bases). The CDR3 spans 14 residues. Trimming took off 8 bases at V and 4 bases at J, with 17 bases between the two ends. Looked up from germline, CDR1 is MNHEY and CDR2 is SVGEGT. The CDR3 protein is CASGIAGRSTEAFF. Written as DNA, the CDR3 is TGTGCCAGCGGAATAGCAGGGAGGAGCACTGAAGCTTTCTTT.

As to this clonotype: This may stem from a read error, because a much larger clone lies one nucleotide away. The chain is built from TRBV5-1 and TRBJ2-7, with a tentative D call TRBD1 (6 bases). The V gene's germline CDR1 is SGHRS and CDR2 YFSETQ. Trimming removed 0 bases at V and 5 bases at J, with 18 bases between. CDR3 size: 16 residues. The CDR3 sequence: CASSLEVTGRFHEQYF. CDR3 sequence (DNA): TGCGCCAGCAGCTTGGAGGTGACAGGCCGGTTCCACGAGCAGTACTTC.